Included here is one T cell receptor beta chain sequence, with context. It lacks a known antigen. The input lacks base qualities; no much larger clone sits a single base away. Other DNA sequences in this sample translate to the same CDR3. The CDR3 covers 14 residues, taking in both the cysteine and the phenylalanine. Just CDR3 DNA is preserved here, 42 bases in frame from base 1. V trim: 0 bases; J trim: 3 bases; unmatched bases: 0. CDR1 and CDR2 were assigned from the germline V gene as SGDLS and YYNGEE. For sequencing of the TCRbeta CDR3 region, genomic DNA was extracted from the sorted cells. The immunoSEQ Assay was used for sequencing of TCRbeta CDR3 regions. The immuneACCESS repertoire file appears here via TCRdb, limited to in-frame rearrangements. These files lack a portion of the clones; in checked studies, under half of the deficit traces to unresolved V genes, and the cause of the others is not known. The sample table holds around 87,000 clones, of which 94% were seen once. The ten largest clones add up to 2.6% of the sample.

The data stem from a study of OX40 agonist ivuxolimab in advanced cancers. Background on the whole study: Ivuxolimab was a fully human IgG2 agonistic monoclonal antibody targeting the costimulatory receptor OX40 (CD134). In the dose-escalation cohort, roughly 80% of patients were male, and the mean age was around 60 years, with a range of roughly 23 to 85. Of the 50 or so patients in dose escalation, about 20 had hepatocellular carcinoma, around 15 had melanoma, 9 had renal cell carcinoma and 9 had head and neck cancer. Patients were allowed to have had prior anti-PD-1, anti-PD-L1 or anti-CTLA-4 therapy, and approximately 40% of the dose-escalation patients had been treated with checkpoint inhibitors. Intravenous ivuxolimab was administered to patients every 2 weeks at six dose levels: 0.01, 0.1, 0.3, 1.5, 3 and 10 mg/kg. The paper covers the monotherapy dose-escalation part of the phase I ivuxolimab trial, which included N ≈ 50 patients. Partial responses were achieved by three dose-escalation patients, of whom one had hepatocellular carcinoma and two had cutaneous melanoma. The point of sequencing TCRbeta in the periphery was to test whether ivuxolimab changed TCR sequence diversity and drove clonal T-cell expansion.

The trial excluded patients who had a history of autoimmune disease or who were on systemic immunosuppression. In every dose cohort, peripheral blood was drawn for TCR sequencing at baseline, cycle 4 day 1, and cycle 7 day 1. Samples were obtained from an open-label, multicenter, first-in-human phase I dose-escalation trial of ivuxolimab. Adults with locally advanced or metastatic melanoma, renal cell, hepatocellular, or head and neck squamous cell carcinoma were enrolled in the trial. Before TCR sequencing, CD4+ and CD8+ T cells were separately sorted from peripheral blood. Results the study describes overall, beyond this receptor: Partial responders in the 0.1-3.0 mg/kg groups had among the lowest normalized peripheral clonal expansion, especially among CD8+ T cells. At doses from 0.1 to 3.0 mg/kg, clonal expansion was seen in both CD4+ and CD8+ blood T cells between baseline and week 6. Low levels of normalized T-cell clonal expansion were also seen in some patients who did not respond. After ivuxolimab, more expanded clones were found on average in CD8+ T cells than in CD4+ T cells. The antigen specificity of the clonally expanded peripheral T cells was not determined.

Source: CD4+ or CD8+ T cells sorted from blood, taken in a trial of the OX40 agonist ivuxolimab. This sequence originates from an adult with an advanced solid tumor such as melanoma, head and neck, liver or kidney cancer. Recombination linked TRBV9 to TRBJ2-7; 10 nucleotides in the junction match TRBD2. The DNA is TGTGCCAGCAGCGTAGCTAGCGGGAGCTACGAGCAGTACTTC. It codes for CASSVASGSYEQYF.